The T cell receptor beta chain under discussion was sequenced for a study of T cell clones after liver transplantation. For the study at large: Three of eight recipients were HCV-positive; others had non-autoimmune, non-viral indications.

To note about this clone: Its antigen remains unknown.

Germline CDR1 MDHEN, CDR2 SYDVKM. With 4 bases removed from V and 4 bases from J, the gap between germline ends came to 16 bases. The CDR3 runs 15 residues. Points from the study as a whole: Compared with third party-reactive sequences, donor-reactive ones declined more, independent of withdrawal success. Migration into the graft, not deletion, may explain lost graft donor-reactive T cells.

Here immunoSEQ multiplex PCR was the method, and the copy in TCRdb shows in-frame clones only, minus some. The sample consists of about 74,000 clones, over 70% of them appearing once. Sample: CD4+ T cells from blood, taken before liver transplant. The chain has TRBV28 and TRBJ1-2; D is unresolved. This receptor was obtained from a human donor who received a liver transplant. CDR3 residues: CASSSTGRRSYGYTF. CDR3 DNA sequence: TGTGCCAGCAGTTCTACCGGGCGCCGGTCCTATGGCTACACCTTC.